One and the same sample provided the 5 T cell receptor beta chains below, sequenced in a study of T cell clonality in common variable immunodeficiency. Findings and caveats of the study: In common variable immunodeficiency, TCR beta chains reportedly carried fewer deletions and N-nucleotide insertions.

Clones were sequenced by immunoSEQ multiplex PCR, and TCRdb holds only the in-frame ones, with some missing. Altogether about 30,000 clones were found in the sample, and no singletons occur. These TCRs' antigens remain unknown. The sequenced material came from peripheral blood mononuclear cells. The receptors derive from a human donor with common variable immunodeficiency.

In its sample, this clone was seen a few times. The read ends 3 residues early relative to the CDR3; the germline J gene fills the gap. The chain carries TRBV7-9 and TRBJ1-2; a weak D match, TRBD1 (5 bases). This CDR3 is built from 14 residues. Germline CDR1 SEHNR, CDR2 FQNEAQ (reference sequence). V lost 6 bases and J 2 bases, leaving 13 bases between the germline ends. The chain's CDR3 is CASSSTRGNYGYTF. The DNA read from the CDR3 is TGTGCCAGCAGTTCTACTCGGGGGAACTATGGC.

With regard to this clone: The read ends 3 residues before the CDR3 terminus; that terminus is restored from the germline J gene. The genes are TRBV13 and TRBJ2-7; 8 nucleotides line up with TRBD2. V was clipped by 5 bases and J by 0 bases; unmatched bases: 6. CDR1 PRHDT and CDR2 FYEKMQ come from the germline V gene (reference sequence). CDR3 length: 15 amino acids. The CDR3: CASSRSGAASYEQYF. CDR3 bases read: TGTGCCAGCAGCCGTAGCGGGGCTGCCTCCTACGAG.

This clone was seen many times. Read sequence stops 3 residues before the CDR3 end, and the germline J gene provides the missing end. The J gene is TRBJ2-5, the V gene TRBV29-1, with D tentatively TRBD1 (7 bases). The CDR3 has 13 residues. V was shortened by 7 bases and J by 2 bases, with 14 bases between the two germline ends. Germline V gives CDR1 SQVTM, CDR2 ANQGSEA. The sequenced part of the CDR3 DNA is TGCAGCGCTGGGAGGACAGGACAAGAGACC. This encodes CSAGRTGQET. The whole CDR3 protein is CSAGRTGQETQYF.

About this clone itself: The read ends 3 residues shy of where the CDR3 ends; the end is completed using the germline J gene. The chain joins TRBV19 to TRBJ2-5; D is uncertain. Germline-derived CDR1 and CDR2 are LNHDA and SQIVND (reference sequence). The length of the CDR3 is 14 residues. Trimming stripped 1 base from V and 0 bases from J, with 6 bases between. The CDR3 here is CASSIASDQETQYF. The sequenced part of the CDR3 DNA is TGTGCCAGTAGTATAGCCTCGGACCAAGAGACC.

On this clone itself: The CDR3 is cut off 3 residues early in the read; its end comes from the germline J gene. The V and J genes are TRBV7-9 and TRBJ2-5, with 7 nucleotides matching TRBD2. Germline CDR1 reads SEHNR; CDR2 reads FQNEAQ (reference sequence). J was trimmed by 5 bases and V by 1 base; bases with no gene match: 1. The CDR3 extends over 13 amino acids. The CDR3 DNA, read in part, is TGTGCCAGCAGCTTAGGACTAGCCGAGACC. Translation gives CASSLGLAET. The full-length CDR3 reads as CASSLGLAETQYF.